This TCR beta chain was observed in a study of cytotoxic CD8 clonotypes in ibrutinib-treated CLL. Study context: Treatment had run for a median 12 months, range 6 to 36, when response samples were taken. General observations from the study: At baseline, clonality was higher than in age-matched healthy donors and correlated with CD8+ counts. Rare overall, public clonotypes shrank or held steady under therapy.

With sequencing, the targeted depth ranged from 1 in 200,000 to 1 in 1 million T cells. Using immunoSEQ multiplex PCR, the repertoire was profiled, and TCRdb retains in-frame clones only, with some absent. This sample has some 92,000 clones, with 77% found just once. This clone was detected many times. The antigen is not known. V lost 5 bases, J lost 3 bases, and 9 bases lay in between. CDR3 length equals 12 residues. Germline CDR1 SGHRS, CDR2 YFSETQ. The chain has TRBV5-1 and TRBJ2-7, with a possible D match to TRBD1 (6 bases). The source was PBMCs, collected after 24 months of ibrutinib treatment. This receptor was obtained from a human donor with chronic lymphocytic leukemia. The CDR3 DNA follows: TGCGCCAGCAGACAGGGAGACTACGAGCAGTACTTC. This sequence encodes CASRQGDYEQYF.